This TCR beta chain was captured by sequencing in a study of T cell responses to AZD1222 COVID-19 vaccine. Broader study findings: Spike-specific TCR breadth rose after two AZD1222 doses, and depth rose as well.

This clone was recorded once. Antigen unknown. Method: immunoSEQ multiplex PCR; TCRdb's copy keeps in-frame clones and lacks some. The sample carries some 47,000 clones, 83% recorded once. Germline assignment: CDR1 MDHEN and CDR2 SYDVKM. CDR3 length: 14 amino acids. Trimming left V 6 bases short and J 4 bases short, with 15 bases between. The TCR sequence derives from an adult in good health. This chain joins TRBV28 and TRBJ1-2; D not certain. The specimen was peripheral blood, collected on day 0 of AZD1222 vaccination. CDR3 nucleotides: TGTGCCAGCAGAGGTCAAGGGTTCGCCTATGGCTACACCTTC. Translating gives CASRGQGFAYGYTF.